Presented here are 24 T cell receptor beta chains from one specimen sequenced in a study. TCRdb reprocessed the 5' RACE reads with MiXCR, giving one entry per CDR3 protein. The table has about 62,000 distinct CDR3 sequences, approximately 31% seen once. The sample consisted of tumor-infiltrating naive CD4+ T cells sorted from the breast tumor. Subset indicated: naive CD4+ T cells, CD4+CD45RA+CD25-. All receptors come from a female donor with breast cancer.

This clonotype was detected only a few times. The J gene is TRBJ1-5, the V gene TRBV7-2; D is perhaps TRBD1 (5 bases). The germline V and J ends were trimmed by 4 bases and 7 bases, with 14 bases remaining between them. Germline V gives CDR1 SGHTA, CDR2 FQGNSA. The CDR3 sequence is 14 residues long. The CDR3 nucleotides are TGTGCCAGCAGCTCCCCAGGGCTGGGACAGCCCCAGCATTTT. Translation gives CASSSPGLGQPQHF.

CDR3 DNA: TGTGCCAGCAGTGAAACGCGGACTAGCGGGAGCTCCTACAATGAGCAGTTCTTC. Translated: CASSETRTSGSSYNEQFF. The chain links TRBV25-1 to TRBJ2-1; TRBD2 aligns across 13 bases. Germline V gene sequence: CDR1 MGHDK, CDR2 SYGVNS. The CDR3 consists of 18 residues. V trimming: 2 bases; J trimming: 0 bases; junction bases outside the gene matches: 4.

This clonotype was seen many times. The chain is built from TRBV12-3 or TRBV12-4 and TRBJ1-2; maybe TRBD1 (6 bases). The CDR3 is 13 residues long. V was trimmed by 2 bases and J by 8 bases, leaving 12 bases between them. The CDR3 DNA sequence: TGTGCCAGCAGTTTAACAGGCCAGGGGGGCTACACCTTC. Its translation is CASSLTGQGGYTF.

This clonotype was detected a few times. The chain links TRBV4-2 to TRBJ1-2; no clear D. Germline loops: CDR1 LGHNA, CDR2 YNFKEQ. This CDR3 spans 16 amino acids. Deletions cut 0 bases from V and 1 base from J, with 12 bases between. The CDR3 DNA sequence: TGTGCCAGCAGCCAAGATCCGCAAGTCCATAACTATGGCTACACCTTC. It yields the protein CASSQDPQVHNYGYTF.

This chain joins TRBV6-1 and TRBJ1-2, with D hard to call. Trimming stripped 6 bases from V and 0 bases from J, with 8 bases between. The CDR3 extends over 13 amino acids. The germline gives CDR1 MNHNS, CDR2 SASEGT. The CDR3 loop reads CASRTAANYGYTF. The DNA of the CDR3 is TGTGCCAGCAGGACGGCAGCTAACTATGGCTACACCTTC.

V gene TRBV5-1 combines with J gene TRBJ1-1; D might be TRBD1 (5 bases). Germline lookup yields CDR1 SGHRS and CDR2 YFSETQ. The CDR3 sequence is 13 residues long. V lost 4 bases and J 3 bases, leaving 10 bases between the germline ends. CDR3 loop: CASSLDSDTEAFF. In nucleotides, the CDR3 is TGCGCCAGCAGCCTCGACAGTGACACTGAAGCTTTCTTT.

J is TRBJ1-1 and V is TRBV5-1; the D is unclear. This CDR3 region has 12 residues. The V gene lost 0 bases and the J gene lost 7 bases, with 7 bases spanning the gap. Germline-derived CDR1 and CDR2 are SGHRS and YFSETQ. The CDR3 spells CASSLDGFEAFF. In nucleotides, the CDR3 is TGCGCCAGCAGCTTGGATGGCTTTGAAGCTTTCTTT.

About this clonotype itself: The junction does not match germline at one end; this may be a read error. The CDR3 DNA follows: TGTGCCAGCAGCTCCAATGAGCTGTTCTTC. Protein product: CASSSNELFF. The chain employs TRBV7-9 and TRBJ2-1; D gene uncertain. CDR3 length: 10 residues. Germline V gene data show CDR1 as SEHNR and CDR2 as FQNEAQ (reference sequence).

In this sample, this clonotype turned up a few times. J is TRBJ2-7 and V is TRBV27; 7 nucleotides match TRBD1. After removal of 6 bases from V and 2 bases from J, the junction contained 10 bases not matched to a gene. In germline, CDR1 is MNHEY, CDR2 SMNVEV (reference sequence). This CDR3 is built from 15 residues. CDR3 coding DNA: TGTGCCAGCAGCCTTACAGGGGCCTTTACCTACGAGCAGTACTTC. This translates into CASSLTGAFTYEQYF.

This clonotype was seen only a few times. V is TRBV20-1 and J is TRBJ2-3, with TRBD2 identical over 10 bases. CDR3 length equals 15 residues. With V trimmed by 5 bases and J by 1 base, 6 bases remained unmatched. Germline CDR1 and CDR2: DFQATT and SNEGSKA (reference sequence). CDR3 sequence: CSAPTSGVGTDTQYF. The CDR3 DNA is TGCAGTGCTCCCACTAGCGGGGTAGGCACAGATACGCAGTATTTT.

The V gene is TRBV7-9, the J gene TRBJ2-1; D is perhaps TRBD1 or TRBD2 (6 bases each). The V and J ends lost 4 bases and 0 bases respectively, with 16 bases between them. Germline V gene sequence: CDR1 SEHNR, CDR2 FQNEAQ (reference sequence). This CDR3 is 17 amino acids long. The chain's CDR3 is CASSSSGAGASYNEQFF. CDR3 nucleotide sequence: TGTGCCAGCAGCTCGTCGGGAGCAGGGGCCTCCTACAATGAGCAGTTCTTC.

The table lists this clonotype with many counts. The CDR3 sequence: CASSLAVTYEQYF. The DNA for the CDR3 is TGCGCCAGCAGCTTGGCGGTGACCTACGAGCAGTACTTC. The chain combines TRBV5-1 with TRBJ2-7; D not certain. The CDR3 runs 13 residues. V was pared by 0 bases and J by 2 bases, with 6 bases between. CDR1 is SGHRS and CDR2 is YFSETQ in the germline V gene. The complete variable domain, with remaining parts taken from reference TRBV5-1 and TRBJ2-7, reads KAGVTQTPRYLIKTRGQQVTLSCSPISGHRSVSWYQQTPGQGLQFLFEYFSETQRNKGNFPGRFSGRQFSNSRSEMNVSTLELGDSALYLCASSLAVTYEQYFGPGTRLTVT.

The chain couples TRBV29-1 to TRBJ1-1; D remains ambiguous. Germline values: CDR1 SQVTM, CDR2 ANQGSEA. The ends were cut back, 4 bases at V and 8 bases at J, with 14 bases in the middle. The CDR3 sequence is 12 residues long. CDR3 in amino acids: CSVGPAVVEAFF. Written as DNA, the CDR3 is TGCAGCGTTGGGCCGGCCGTGGTGGAAGCTTTCTTT.

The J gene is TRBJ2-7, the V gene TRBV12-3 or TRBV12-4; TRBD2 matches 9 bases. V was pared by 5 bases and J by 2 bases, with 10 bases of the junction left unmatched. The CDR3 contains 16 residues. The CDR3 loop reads CASSPFLGGRAYEQYF. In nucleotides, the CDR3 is TGTGCCAGCAGTCCCTTTCTTGGCGGGAGGGCCTACGAGCAGTACTTC.

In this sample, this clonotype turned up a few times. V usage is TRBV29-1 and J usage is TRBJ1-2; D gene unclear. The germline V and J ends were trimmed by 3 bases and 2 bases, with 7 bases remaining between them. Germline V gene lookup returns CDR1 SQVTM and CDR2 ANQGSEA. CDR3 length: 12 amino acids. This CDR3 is CSVDRHNYGYTF. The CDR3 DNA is TGCAGCGTTGATCGGCACAACTATGGCTACACCTTC.

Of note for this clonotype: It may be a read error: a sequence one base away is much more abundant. DNA for the CDR3: TGTGCCAGCAGTGCCGACACAGGGGGCGTTGATGAAAAACTGTTTTTT. This gives the protein CASSADTGGVDEKLFF. V and J are TRBV25-1 and TRBJ1-4; 9 bases map to TRBD1. Trimming took 4 bases from V and 6 from J; bases not matched to a gene: 9. This CDR3 has 16 residues. Germline V CDR1 and CDR2: MGHDK, SYGVNS.

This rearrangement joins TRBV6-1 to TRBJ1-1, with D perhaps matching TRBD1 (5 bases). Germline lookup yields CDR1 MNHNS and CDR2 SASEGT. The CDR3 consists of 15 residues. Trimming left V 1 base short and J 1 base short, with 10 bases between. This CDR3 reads CASSEVGRGNTEAFF. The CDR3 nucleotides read TGTGCCAGCAGTGAAGTGGGGAGGGGGAACACTGAAGCTTTCTTT.

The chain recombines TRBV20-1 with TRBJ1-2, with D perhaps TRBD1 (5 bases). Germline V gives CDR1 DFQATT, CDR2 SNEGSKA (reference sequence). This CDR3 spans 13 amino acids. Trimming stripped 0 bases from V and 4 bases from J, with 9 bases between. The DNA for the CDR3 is TGCAGTGCTAGAGATCCGGGGACCTATGGCTACACCTTC. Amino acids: CSARDPGTYGYTF.

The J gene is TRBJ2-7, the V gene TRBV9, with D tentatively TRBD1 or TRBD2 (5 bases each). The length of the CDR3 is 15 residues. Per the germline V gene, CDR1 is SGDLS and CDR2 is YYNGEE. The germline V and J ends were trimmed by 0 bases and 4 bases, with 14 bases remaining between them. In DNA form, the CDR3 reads TGTGCCAGCAGCGTAGAACTGGGGGAAGGATACGAGCAGTACTTC. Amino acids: CASSVELGEGYEQYF.

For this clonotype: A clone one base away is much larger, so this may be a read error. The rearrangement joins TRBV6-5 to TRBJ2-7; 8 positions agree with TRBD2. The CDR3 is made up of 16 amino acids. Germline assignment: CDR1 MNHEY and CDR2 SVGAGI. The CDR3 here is CVSSYSLADSSYEQYF. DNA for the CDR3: TGTGTCAGCAGTTACTCACTAGCGGACAGCTCCTACGAGCAGTACTTC.

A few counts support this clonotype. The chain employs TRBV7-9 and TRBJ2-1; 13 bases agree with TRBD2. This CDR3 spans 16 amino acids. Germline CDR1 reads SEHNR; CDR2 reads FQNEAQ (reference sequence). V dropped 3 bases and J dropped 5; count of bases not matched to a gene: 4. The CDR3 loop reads CASSLPGLAGNNEQFF. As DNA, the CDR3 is TGTGCCAGCAGCTTGCCGGGACTAGCGGGAAACAATGAGCAGTTCTTC.

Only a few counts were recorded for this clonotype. CDR3 in DNA: TGCGCCAGCCGGACTAGCGGGGGGTCTTACAATGAGCAGTTCTTC. It codes for CASRTSGGSYNEQFF. The chain employs TRBV5-1 and TRBJ2-1, with 14 bases that match TRBD2. V was clipped by 7 bases and J by 4 bases; unmatched bases: 4. CDR3 length: 15 residues. Germline lookup yields CDR1 SGHRS and CDR2 YFSETQ.

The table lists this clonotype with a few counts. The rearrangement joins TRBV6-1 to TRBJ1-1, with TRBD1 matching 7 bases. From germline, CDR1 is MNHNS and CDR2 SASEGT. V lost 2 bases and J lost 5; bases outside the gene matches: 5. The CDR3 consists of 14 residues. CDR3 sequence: CASSENRGWTEAFF. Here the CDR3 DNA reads TGTGCCAGCAGTGAAAACAGGGGTTGGACTGAAGCTTTCTTT.

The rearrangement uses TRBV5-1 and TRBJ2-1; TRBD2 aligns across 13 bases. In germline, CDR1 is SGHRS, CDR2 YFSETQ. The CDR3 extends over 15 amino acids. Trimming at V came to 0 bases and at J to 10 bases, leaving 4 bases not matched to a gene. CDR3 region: CASSLGLAGGEEQFF. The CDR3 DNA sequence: TGCGCCAGCAGCTTGGGACTAGCGGGAGGAGAGGAGCAGTTCTTC.